This T cell receptor (beta chain) was identified in a study of Graves' ophthalmopathy and Graves' hyperthyroidism. Study observations and caveats: Appearing in blood as well were most expanded thyroid clonotypes above 0.001 frequency.

With respect to this clonotype: The antigen is undetermined.

Using RNA transcripts, the TCR beta CDR3 regions were amplified. Second-round multiplex PCR came after a first-round RT-PCR that employed HTBI primers. TCRdb analysed the multiplex PCR reads with MiXCR anew, one entry per CDR3 protein. Here the sample spans over a million distinct CDR3 sequences, roughly two fifths being singletons. In this cohort, patients with other autoimmune diseases, uncontrolled infections, pregnancy or lactation were excluded. V lost 6 bases, J lost 4 bases, and 22 bases lay in between. CDR1 and CDR2 from the germline V gene are SGHAT and FQNNGV. The CDR3 has 17 residues. The chain joins TRBV11-2 to TRBJ1-3; D possibly corresponds to TRBD1 (5 bases). This TCR came from an adult man with Graves' hyperthyroidism. The specimen was peripheral blood or thyroid tissue (not recorded which). The CDR3 sequence: CASRHPGTGVFGNTIYF. CDR3 DNA sequence: TGTGCCAGCAGACATCCGGGAACAGGAGTCTTCGGAAACACCATATATTTT.